This passage covers 21 T cell receptor beta chains from one sample sequenced in a study of blood T cells in healthy people across ages. Through a sample-barcoded 5' primer and a J-beta primer mix, a second PCR was run for about 7 to 12 cycles. From the 5' RACE reads, TCRdb called clonotypes with MiXCR, one entry per CDR3 protein. The sample carries 600,000 to 850,000 distinct CDR3 sequences, about 40% recorded once. Input material: blood. These receptors originate from a woman aged 60-70 years in good health.

This chain uses TRBV29-1 with TRBJ2-5, with TRBD2 identical over 10 bases. Germline trimming cut 2 bases from V and 2 bases from J; bases unmatched to any gene: 11. This CDR3 is built from 17 residues. The V gene's germline CDR1 is SQVTM and CDR2 ANQGSEA. The CDR3 is CSVEPPYSGRKQETQYF. The CDR3 nucleotides read TGCAGCGTTGAACCCCCTTATAGCGGGAGGAAACAAGAGACCCAGTACTTC.

On this clonotype itself: The junction departs from germline at one end; a sequencing error may be responsible. This sequence joins TRBV6-6 and TRBJ2-5; D is uncertain. Per germline, CDR1 MNHNY and CDR2 SVGAGI (reference sequence). The CDR3 has 11 amino acids. The CDR3 DNA reads TGTGCCAGCGGGAACCACGAGACCCAGTACTTC. Translated: CASGNHETQYF.

This clonotype showed up just a few times. This sequence joins TRBV20-1 and TRBJ2-5; D not resolved. The ends were cut back, 2 bases at V and 2 bases at J, with 9 bases in the middle. Per germline, CDR1 DFQATT and CDR2 SNEGSKA (reference sequence). The CDR3 sequence is 13 residues long. CDR3 nucleotide sequence: TGCAGTGCTAGATGGGCAGGTCAAGAGACCCAGTACTTC. This codes for CSARWAGQETQYF.

This clonotype has a handful of counts. The V call is TRBV12-3 or TRBV12-4, the J call TRBJ2-7, with D perhaps matching TRBD1 or TRBD2 (5 bases each). The V end lost 3 bases, the J end lost 1 base, and 13 bases lay between the germline ends. This CDR3 comprises 15 residues. CDR3 in DNA: TGTGCCAGCAGTTTTTCTGGGGGAAGGTCCTACGAGCAGTACTTC. Protein sequence: CASSFSGGRSYEQYF.

The chain uses TRBV19 and TRBJ2-1; 8 positions agree with TRBD1. V trimming: 3 bases; J trimming: 2 bases; junction bases outside the gene matches: 3. CDR3 length: 15 amino acids. CDR1 and CDR2 (germline): LNHDA, SQIVND (reference sequence). DNA of the CDR3: TGTGCCAGTAGTATGGGGGACAGGCCCTACAATGAGCAGTTCTTC. Translating gives CASSMGDRPYNEQFF.

Turning to this clonotype: The DNA is omitted, as the CDR3 cannot be located on it reliably, and the CDR3 follows TCRdb's listing. The chain uses TRBV7-3 and TRBJ2-3; the table gives TRBD1 as D, unverified against the DNA. Germline V gene sequence: CDR1 SGHTA, CDR2 FQGTGA. A total of 14 residues make up the CDR3, ends included. This chain's CDR3 is CVGPGTGSTDTRYF.

The chain is built from TRBV20-1 and TRBJ2-1; 7 bases fit TRBD2. The CDR3 sequence is 17 residues long. With V trimmed by 1 base and J by 4 bases, 13 bases remained unmatched. Per the germline V gene, CDR1 is DFQATT and CDR2 is SNEGSKA (reference sequence). CDR3 nucleotide sequence: TGCAGTGCTAGAGGCCGGTTAGCGGGTTTATCTTACAATGAGCAGTTCTTC. It specifies CSARGRLAGLSYNEQFF.

V gene TRBV2 combines with J gene TRBJ2-5; unclear D gene. Germline lookup yields CDR1 SNHLY and CDR2 FYNNEI. V dropped 4 bases and J dropped 2 bases, with 8 bases sitting between them. There are 13 residues in the CDR3. The chain's CDR3 is CASSGAPQETQYF. The CDR3 nucleotides are TGTGCCAGCAGTGGTGCACCTCAAGAGACCCAGTACTTC.

A remark on this clonotype: At one of its ends the junction is not consistent with the germline gene, which may arise from a read error. The V call is TRBV28, the J call TRBJ2-1; no definite D call. Germline values: CDR1 MDHEN, CDR2 SYDVKM. The CDR3 has 11 residues. The CDR3 bases are TGTGCCAGCAGGTTATGGACGGAGCAGTTCTTC. It is translated as CASRLWTEQFF.

A single count supports this clonotype. The genes are TRBV7-2 and TRBJ1-1; D not certain. V lost 1 base to trimming and J lost 0 bases, with 15 bases between them. Per the germline V gene, CDR1 is SGHTA and CDR2 is FQGNSA. This CDR3 has 17 amino acids. CDR3: CASSLGRGRWLNTEAFF. CDR3 nucleotides: TGTGCCAGCAGCTTAGGTCGGGGTCGTTGGCTGAACACTGAAGCTTTCTTT.

This clonotype has a handful of counts. The V and J genes are TRBV5-1 and TRBJ2-1, with TRBD2 identical over 11 bases. Looked up from germline, CDR1 is SGHRS and CDR2 is YFSETQ. Germline trimming cut 6 bases from V and 8 bases from J; bases unmatched to any gene: 13. This CDR3 comprises 16 residues. DNA of the CDR3: TGCGCCAGCACCCTACTAACTAGCGGGAGTGGTGATGAGCAGTTCTTC. It specifies CASTLLTSGSGDEQFF.

This clonotype turned up a few times. This chain uses TRBV12-3 or TRBV12-4 with TRBJ2-6, with no clear D. This CDR3 spans 16 amino acids. Trimming stripped 6 bases from V and 0 bases from J, with 12 bases between. The CDR3 DNA follows: TGTGCCAGCAGCCCCTTGAGGTTCTCTGGGGCCAACGTCCTGACTTTC. It codes for CASSPLRFSGANVLTF.

The J gene is TRBJ2-6, the V gene TRBV5-1; 10 nucleotides line up with TRBD1. Germline V gene lookup returns CDR1 SGHRS and CDR2 YFSETQ. The CDR3 runs to 17 residues. J was trimmed by 2 bases and V by 5 bases; bases with no gene match: 7. The CDR3 loop is CASSPGTGEPGANVLTF. The CDR3 DNA sequence: TGCGCCAGCAGTCCCGGGACAGGGGAGCCTGGGGCCAACGTCCTGACTTTC.

This sequence joins TRBV5-1 and TRBJ2-3, with a possible D match to TRBD2 (5 bases). The CDR3 has 15 amino acids. Germline loops: CDR1 SGHRS, CDR2 YFSETQ. The V end lost 2 bases, the J end lost 4 bases, and 14 bases lay between the germline ends. The CDR3 sequence is CASSLRGQAADTQYF. The CDR3 DNA sequence: TGCGCCAGCAGCTTACGAGGGCAAGCAGCAGATACGCAGTATTTT.

The J gene is TRBJ2-1, the V gene TRBV20-1; no clear D gene. Trimming took 7 bases from V and 4 from J, leaving 11 bases between them. Germline CDR1 is DFQATT and CDR2 is SNEGSKA (reference sequence). CDR3 length: 12 residues. The CDR3 sequence is CSGTPLYNEQFF. In DNA, the CDR3 is TGCAGTGGTACCCCGCTTTACAATGAGCAGTTCTTC.

The rearrangement links TRBV5-6 to TRBJ2-1; D unclear. Germline CDR1 is SGHDT and CDR2 is YYEEEE. This CDR3 region has 14 residues. The V end lost 4 bases, the J end lost 7 bases, and 15 bases lay between the germline ends. The CDR3 spells CASSPNLLSNEQFF. In DNA, the CDR3 is TGTGCCAGCAGCCCAAACCTTCTCTCTAATGAGCAGTTCTTC.

This clonotype was detected only a few times. This chain uses TRBV7-3 with TRBJ2-5, with 7 bases lining up with TRBD2. This CDR3 is 15 amino acids long. Trimming at V came to 4 bases and at J to 4 bases, leaving 9 bases not matched to a gene. Looked up from germline, CDR1 is SGHTA and CDR2 is FQGTGA. The CDR3 DNA reads as TGTGCCAGCAGCTCCGGGGGGAGCGGAAGAGAGACCCAGTACTTC. It specifies CASSSGGSGRETQYF.

V and J are TRBV30 and TRBJ1-3, with D unclear. Trimming removed 3 bases at V and 10 bases at J, with 10 bases between. Germline V gene sequence: CDR1 GTSNPN, CDR2 SVGIG (reference sequence). The CDR3 totals 11 residues. The CDR3 DNA follows: TGTGCCTGGAGCGTCACGCCGACCATATATTTT. It is translated as CAWSVTPTIYF.

Worth noting for this clonotype: Just one base apart from a much larger clone, this may be a read error. This chain uses TRBV7-2 with TRBJ1-2; 8 bases map to TRBD1. The germline gives CDR1 SGHTA, CDR2 FQGNSA. CDR3 length: 13 residues. CDR3 DNA sequence: TGTGCCGGCAGGCAGGGGGCGGACTATGGCTACACCTTC. Its translation is CAGRQGADYGYTF. Full variable domain (rest looked up from reference TRBV7-2 and TRBJ1-2): GAGVSQSPSNKVTEKGKDVELRCDPISGHTALYWYRQSLGQGLEFLIYFQGNSAPDKSGLPSDRFSAERTGGSVSTLTIQRTQQEDSAVYLCAGRQGADYGYTFGSGTRLTVV.

This chain links TRBV7-8 with TRBJ1-5; possibly TRBD1 for D (6 bases). Trimming cost V 2 bases and J 2 bases, with 22 bases left between them. Germline values: CDR1 SGHVS, CDR2 FQNEAQ. There are 19 residues in the CDR3. CDR3 sequence reads: CASSLRIRGGGLGNQPQHF. The DNA of the CDR3 is TGTGCCAGCAGCTTAAGGATCAGAGGAGGGGGGCTCGGCAATCAGCCCCAGCATTTT. The full variable domain, its missing parts supplied by reference TRBV7-8 and TRBJ1-5, is GAGVSQSPRYKVAKRGQDVALRCDPISGHVSLFWYQQALGQGPEFLTYFQNEAQLDKSGLPSDRFFAERPEGSVSTLKIQRTQQEDSAVYLCASSLRIRGGGLGNQPQHFGDGTRLSIL.

The chain uses TRBV20-1 and TRBJ2-7; D not certain. This CDR3 comprises 14 residues. With 5 bases removed from V and 0 bases from J, the gap between germline ends came to 14 bases. CDR1 and CDR2 from the germline V gene are DFQATT and SNEGSKA (reference sequence). CDR3 residues: CSAPLAASSYEQYF. Written as DNA, the CDR3 is TGCAGTGCTCCTTTGGCGGCGAGCTCCTACGAGCAGTACTTC.